A single sample is the source of the 26 T cell receptor beta chains below, sequenced in a study of blood T cells in healthy people across ages (dated by TCRdb to between 2014 and 2016). The library was generated by 5' RACE. The sequencer listed for this sample is Illumina HiSeq 2500. A second about 6 to 11 cycle PCR used a sample-barcoded 5' primer and a J-beta primer mix. The public sequencing data were trimmed at Q25 with fastp and processed into clonotypes with MiXCR by TCRdb, which kept only in-frame beta chains. CDR3 protein sequences are deduplicated, and each keeps its most common genes and DNA. A total of about 690,000 distinct CDR3 sequences appear in this sample, roughly two fifths of them only once. The leading ten clones occupy around 30% of the sample. Source material: blood. The receptor set was obtained from an older man in good health.

V usage is TRBV6-5 and J usage is TRBJ2-7; a weak D match, TRBD2 (5 bases). V was cut by 8 bases and J by 4 bases, with 12 bases left in between. Germline assignment: CDR1 MNHEY and CDR2 SVGAGI. This CDR3 is built from 12 residues. The CDR3 nucleotides are TGTGCCAGCCAGGCCGGGGTGTACGAGCAGTACTTC. Translating it yields CASQAGVYEQYF.

V is TRBV12-3 or TRBV12-4 and J is TRBJ2-1; TRBD1 is a possible D gene (5 bases). This CDR3 contains 12 residues. Trimming took off 8 bases at V and 7 bases at J, with 12 bases between the two ends. The CDR3 coding sequence is TGTGCCAGCGGCCCCCACAGGAATGAGCAGTTCTTC. Translation: CASGPHRNEQFF.

The rearrangement joins TRBV12-3 or TRBV12-4 to TRBJ2-3; D ambiguous. The CDR3 covers 15 residues. Trimming took 4 bases from V and 0 from J, leaving 11 bases between them. CDR3 loop: CASSSHGVSTDTQYF. CDR3 in DNA: TGTGCCAGCAGTTCCCACGGAGTGAGCACAGATACGCAGTATTTT.

The genes are TRBV5-5 and TRBJ2-1; TRBD2 aligns across 8 bases. The J call may be in error: the DNA end matches TRBJ2-7 better. The CDR3 has 16 residues. Germline assignment: CDR1 SGHKS and CDR2 YYEKEE (reference sequence). The CDR3 DNA reads as TGTGCCAGCAGCTTGACTAGCGGCAACTCCTACAATGAGCAGTACTTC. This sequence encodes CASSLTSGNSYNEQYF.

This clonotype has only a few counts. The chain joins TRBV29-1 to TRBJ2-7; 8 bases line up with TRBD1. The CDR3 is 13 residues long. Trimming at V came to 6 bases and at J to 0 bases, leaving 4 bases not matched to a gene. CDR1 and CDR2 from the germline V gene are SQVTM and ANQGSEA. CDR3 DNA sequence: TGCAGCGTACGCGGACAGGGCTCCTACGAGCAGTACTTC. Amino acid sequence: CSVRGQGSYEQYF.

This clonotype was detected many times. The J gene is TRBJ2-5, the V gene TRBV7-8, with D uncertain. The CDR3 has 14 residues. Germline V gene sequence: CDR1 SGHVS, CDR2 FQNEAQ. Trimming took 2 bases from V and 5 from J, leaving 12 bases between them. The CDR3 coding sequence is TGTGCCAGCAGCTTAAGGTCCGGCCTTGAGACCCAGTACTTC. Translating it yields CASSLRSGLETQYF.

The V and J genes are TRBV3-1 and TRBJ1-3; 8 bases agree with TRBD1. V was clipped by 4 bases and J by 1 base; unmatched bases: 3. This CDR3 contains 15 residues. Germline V gene sequence: CDR1 LGHDT, CDR2 YNNKEL (reference sequence). CDR3 protein: CASSRDRGSGNTIYF. The CDR3 DNA follows: TGTGCCAGCAGCCGCGACAGGGGATCTGGAAACACCATATATTTT.

The V and J genes are TRBV4-1 and TRBJ1-2, with TRBD1 as a possible D gene (5 bases). V dropped 0 bases and J dropped 5 bases, with 16 bases sitting between them. The CDR3 is 16 residues long. In germline, CDR1 is MGHRA, CDR2 YSYEKL. Written as DNA, the CDR3 is TGCGCCAGCAGCCAAGATTCTGGGGCCCCGGGATATGGCTACACCTTC. Translated: CASSQDSGAPGYGYTF.

The table lists this clonotype with a few counts. The V gene is TRBV10-3, the J gene TRBJ2-4; tentatively, D is TRBD2 (5 bases). V was cut by 0 bases and J by 8 bases, with 14 bases left in between. CDR1 ENHRY and CDR2 SYGVKD come from the germline V gene. CDR3 size: 15 residues. The CDR3 reads CAISESAGLRYIQYF. The CDR3 bases are TGTGCCATCAGTGAGTCGGCGGGCCTGAGGTACATTCAGTACTTC.

A few counts support this clonotype. The chain recombines TRBV20-1 with TRBJ2-6; no reliable D call. CDR1 DFQATT and CDR2 SNEGSKA come from the germline V gene (reference sequence). CDR3 length equals 17 residues. V was shortened by 2 bases and J by 0 bases, with 14 bases between the two germline ends. This chain's CDR3 is CSARKFDGLSGANVLTF. The DNA for the CDR3 is TGCAGTGCTAGAAAGTTTGATGGTCTCTCTGGGGCCAACGTCCTGACTTTC.

The V call is TRBV14, the J call TRBJ2-7; the D gene could be TRBD1 or TRBD2 (7 bases each). CDR3 length equals 14 residues. The ends were cut back, 6 bases at V and 4 bases at J, with 16 bases in the middle. CDR1 is SGHDN and CDR2 is FVKESK in the germline V gene. In DNA, the CDR3 is TGTGCCAGCAGACGAGCGGGACAGAATTACGAGCAGTACTTC. This codes for CASRRAGQNYEQYF.

The CDR3 spells CASSPLGGTQYF. In DNA form, the CDR3 reads TGTGCCAGCAGTCCCTTGGGGGGTACGCAGTATTTT. The gene calls are TRBV27 and TRBJ2-3, with D possibly matching TRBD2 (6 bases). The CDR3 covers 12 residues. The germline gives CDR1 MNHEY, CDR2 SMNVEV (reference sequence). Trimming left V 5 bases short and J 8 bases short, with 11 bases between.

This clonotype was picked up a small number of times. The chain uses TRBV6-2 or TRBV6-3 and TRBJ2-7, with D uncertain. The better agreement between TRBJ2-5 and the DNA end casts doubt on the J call. The CDR3 is 14 amino acids. CDR1 is MNHEY and CDR2 is SVGEGT in the germline V gene. The CDR3 sequence is CASSRGQTVMTQYF. The CDR3 DNA is TGTGCCAGCAGTCGAGGCCAGACGGTGATGACCCAGTACTTC.

The chain joins TRBV14 to TRBJ2-3, with 13 positions matching TRBD2. V shed 2 bases and J 3 bases; nucleotides not matched to a gene: 8. The V gene's germline CDR1 is SGHDN and CDR2 FVKESK. The CDR3 length is 18 residues. CDR3 DNA: TGTGCCAGCAGCCAACCCCGGACTAGCGGGAGTAGGACAGATACGCAGTATTTT. Amino acids: CASSQPRTSGSRTDTQYF.

This clonotype came up many times. Written as DNA, the CDR3 is TGTGCCAGCAGCTCGGGACAGCGCTACGAGCAGTACTTC. It translates to CASSSGQRYEQYF. The chain has TRBV7-2 and TRBJ2-7; TRBD1 matches at 7 bases. The V gene's germline CDR1 is SGHTA and CDR2 FQGNSA. The CDR3 runs 13 residues. J lost 3 bases, V lost 4 bases, and 3 bases had no gene match.

The gene calls are TRBV11-3 and TRBJ2-3; D may be TRBD2 (7 bases). There are 15 residues in the CDR3. CDR1 and CDR2 (germline): SGHNT, YENEEA. The V gene lost 1 base and the J gene lost 4 bases, with 12 bases spanning the gap. The CDR3 bases are TGTGCCAGCAGCTTAGCCCTGGGGGGGCCAGATACGCAGTATTTT. This sequence encodes CASSLALGGPDTQYF.

This clonotype turned up a few times. This CDR3 reads CASSREIDQPQHF. The CDR3 coding sequence is TGTGCCAGCAGTAGGGAAATAGATCAGCCCCAGCATTTT. This chain uses TRBV6-4 with TRBJ1-5, with D unclear. Per the germline V gene, CDR1 is MRHNA and CDR2 is SNTAGT. Trimming cost V 5 bases and J 5 bases, with 10 bases left between them. The CDR3 is 13 residues long.

CDR3 DNA sequence: TGTGCCAGCGGACAGGGTGGTGAAAAACTGTTTTTT. It translates to CASGQGGEKLFF. This chain links TRBV3-1 with TRBJ1-4, with TRBD1 matching 8 bases. CDR3 length equals 12 residues. V shed 8 bases and J 7 bases; nucleotides not matched to a gene: 3. Germline CDR1 reads LGHDT; CDR2 reads YNNKEL (reference sequence).

The V gene is TRBV29-1, the J gene TRBJ2-6; a weak D match, TRBD1 (5 bases). This CDR3 region has 13 residues. Germline V gene lookup returns CDR1 SQVTM and CDR2 ANQGSEA. Between the trimmed V and J ends, which lost 4 bases and 2 bases, there was a span of 6 bases. The CDR3 protein is CSVVGAGANVLTF. In DNA, the CDR3 is TGCAGCGTTGTAGGGGCTGGGGCCAACGTCCTGACTTTC.

This clonotype was seen many times. The CDR3 loop reads CASSQDRGGYGYTF. The CDR3 coding sequence is TGTGCCAGCAGCCAAGATAGAGGAGGGTATGGCTACACCTTC. The chain has TRBV14 and TRBJ1-2; no reliable D call. V was shortened by 0 bases and J by 5 bases, with 10 bases between the two germline ends. The CDR3 is made up of 14 amino acids. Per germline, CDR1 SGHDN and CDR2 FVKESK. Filled out from reference TRBV14 and TRBJ1-2, the complete variable domain reads EAGVTQFPSHSVIEKGQTVTLRCDPISGHDNLYWYRRVMGKEIKFLLHFVKESKQDESGMPNNRFLAERTGGTYSTLKVQPAELEDSGVYFCASSQDRGGYGYTFGSGTRLTVV.

This clonotype appeared a few times. The chain couples TRBV4-2 to TRBJ1-4; D is uncertain. CDR3 length equals 15 residues. V was clipped by 7 bases and J by 0 bases, with 12 bases between them. Per the germline V gene, CDR1 is LGHNA and CDR2 is YNFKEQ. CDR3: CASTLGSATNEKLFF. The CDR3 nucleotides are TGTGCCAGCACCCTTGGGAGCGCAACTAATGAAAAACTGTTTTTT.

This clonotype has at least ten counts. The V gene is TRBV25-1, the J gene TRBJ2-6; TRBD2 matches at 10 bases. Germline V gives CDR1 MGHDK, CDR2 SYGVNS. The CDR3 is made up of 19 amino acids. The ends lost 2 bases at V and 1 base at J; junction bases unmatched: 8. Here the CDR3 reads CASSELSGRAGSGANVLTF. For the CDR3, the DNA is TGTGCCAGCAGTGAACTGAGCGGGAGGGCCGGGTCTGGGGCCAACGTCCTGACTTTC. Using reference TRBV25-1 and TRBJ2-6 for the parts outside the CDR3, the full variable domain is EADIYQTPRYLVIGTGKKITLECSQTMGHDKMYWYQQDPGMELHLIHYSYGVNSTEKGDLSSESTVSRIRTEHFPLTLESARPSHTSQYLCASSELSGRAGSGANVLTFGAGSRLTVL.

The V and J genes are TRBV15 and TRBJ2-7; D remains unclear. Germline CDR1 LNHNV, CDR2 YYDKDF (reference sequence). Trimming took 3 bases from V and 3 from J, leaving 12 bases between them. The CDR3 totals 14 residues. CDR3 loop: CATSRPGPNYEQYF. The CDR3 nucleotides read TGTGCCACCAGCAGGCCAGGACCGAACTACGAGCAGTACTTC.

The chain carries TRBV5-1 and TRBJ2-7, with 7 bases matching TRBD1. V gave up 2 bases and J gave up 2 bases; unmatched junction bases: 4. Germline values: CDR1 SGHRS, CDR2 YFSETQ. The length of the CDR3 is 14 residues. The CDR3 sequence: CASSFGDSAYEQYF. CDR3 bases: TGCGCCAGCAGCTTTGGGGACAGCGCCTACGAGCAGTACTTC.

About this clonotype: A single base separates this from a much larger clone, so it may be a read error. This chain connects TRBV9 to TRBJ2-1, with a tentative D call TRBD1 (6 bases). The V end was cut by 4 bases, the J end by 5 bases, with 16 bases between. Germline values: CDR1 SGDLS, CDR2 YYNGEE. This CDR3 region has 15 residues. CDR3 protein: CASSPGRTGHNEQFF. The CDR3 bases are TGTGCCAGCAGCCCGGGGAGAACAGGGCACAATGAGCAGTTCTTC. The full variable domain, with the rest looked up from reference TRBV9 and TRBJ2-1, is DSGVTQTPKHLITATGQRVTLRCSPRSGDLSVYWYQQSLDQGLQFLIQYYNGEERAKGNILERFSAQQFPDLHSELNLSSLELGDSALYFCASSPGRTGHNEQFFGPGTRLTVL.

The rearrangement uses TRBV3-1 and TRBJ1-2; D not resolved. The CDR3 is 12 amino acids. V was cut by 6 bases and J by 4 bases, with 9 bases left in between. Germline-derived CDR1 and CDR2 are LGHDT and YNNKEL (reference sequence). DNA of the CDR3: TGTGCCAGCAGTCCGACGACCTATGGCTACACCTTC. Its protein is CASSPTTYGYTF.